This entry describes one TCR beta chain. Its antigen is not yet known. Within one base of it there is no much larger clone, and no base qualities were kept. Patients with autoimmune disease history or receiving systemic immunosuppression were excluded from the trial. Peripheral blood for TCR sequencing was collected from all dose cohorts at baseline, on cycle 4 day 1, and on cycle 7 day 1. Samples were obtained from an open-label, multicenter, first-in-human phase I dose-escalation trial of ivuxolimab. The trial enrolled adults with locally advanced or metastatic head and neck squamous cell, hepatocellular, melanoma or renal cell carcinoma. Before TCR sequencing, CD4+ T cells and CD8+ T cells were sorted from peripheral blood as separate populations. This record comes from a study of OX40 agonist ivuxolimab in advanced cancers. With respect to the entire study: The costimulatory receptor OX40 (CD134) was targeted by ivuxolimab, a fully human IgG2 agonistic monoclonal antibody. Intravenous ivuxolimab was administered to patients every 2 weeks at six dose levels: 0.01, 0.1, 0.3, 1.5, 3 and 10 mg/kg. Of the approximately 50 dose-escalation patients, hepatocellular carcinoma was present in about 20, melanoma in some 15, renal cell carcinoma in 9 and head and neck cancer in 9. In the dose-escalation cohort, around 80% of patients were male, and the mean age was 60 years with a range of roughly 20 to 85. Patients were allowed to have had prior anti-PD-1, anti-PD-L1 or anti-CTLA-4 therapy, and 30% to 50% of the dose-escalation patients had previously received checkpoint inhibitors. Partial responses occurred in three dose-escalation patients, of whom one had hepatocellular carcinoma and two had cutaneous melanoma. The point of sequencing TCRbeta in the periphery was to test whether ivuxolimab changed TCR sequence diversity and drove clonal T-cell expansion. The paper covers the monotherapy dose-escalation part of the phase I ivuxolimab trial, which included N of about 56 patients. General findings and caveats noted by the study authors: In the 0.1-3.0 mg/kg groups, partial responders had among the lowest normalized peripheral clonal expansion, particularly in CD8+ T cells. After ivuxolimab, CD8+ T cells had more expanded clones than CD4+ T cells on average. At doses of 0.1 to 3.0 mg/kg, clonal expansion of both CD4+ and CD8+ blood T cells was observed from baseline to week 6. Low levels of normalized T-cell clonal expansion were also seen in some patients who did not respond. Which antigens the clonally expanded peripheral T cells were specific for was not determined.

Genomic DNA was extracted from sorted cells for sequencing of the TCRbeta CDR3 region. TCRbeta CDR3 regions were sequenced using the immunoSEQ Assay. TCRdb re-hosts the immuneACCESS table, in-frame sequences only. Its copies lack some clones; in the studies checked, an unresolved V gene accounts for under half of them, and the cause for the rest is not known. The sample yields over 65,000 clones; about nine tenths were counted once. Roughly 9.6% of the sample belongs to the ten largest clones. V and J are trimmed by 0 bases and 4 bases, and the gene matches miss 3 bases of the junction. The CDR1 and CDR2 encoded by the germline V gene are SGHVS and FQNEAQ. From cysteine to phenylalanine, the CDR3 is 15 amino acids long. Only the CDR3 region is kept as DNA, spanning 45 bases read in frame from base 1.

The V and J segments used are TRBV7-8 and TRBJ1-3, with 7 bases matching TRBD1. Sequencing used CD4+ or CD8+ T cells sorted from blood, obtained in a trial of the OX40 agonist ivuxolimab. The origin of this receptor is an adult with an advanced solid tumor such as melanoma, head and neck, liver or kidney cancer. The DNA is as follows: TGTGCCAGCAGCTTAGCGCAAGGGGGCGGAAACACCATATATTTT. This encodes CASSLAQGGGNTIYF.